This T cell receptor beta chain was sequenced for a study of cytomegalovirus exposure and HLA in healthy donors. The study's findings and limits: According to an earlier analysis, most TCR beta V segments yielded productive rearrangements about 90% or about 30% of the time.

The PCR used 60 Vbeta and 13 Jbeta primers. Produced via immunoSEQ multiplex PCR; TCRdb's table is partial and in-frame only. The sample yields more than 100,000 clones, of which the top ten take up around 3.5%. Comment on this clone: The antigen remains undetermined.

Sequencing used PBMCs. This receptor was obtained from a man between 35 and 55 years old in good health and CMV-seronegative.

CDR3 region: CASSYLGSWYGYTF. The CDR3 bases are TGTGCCAGCAGTTACTTGGGGAGTTGGTATGGCTACACCTTC. V and J are TRBV6-5 and TRBJ1-2; the D is unclear. CDR3 size: 14 residues. The germline gives CDR1 MNHEY, CDR2 SVGAGI. Trimming took off 1 base at V and 5 bases at J, with 11 bases between the two ends.